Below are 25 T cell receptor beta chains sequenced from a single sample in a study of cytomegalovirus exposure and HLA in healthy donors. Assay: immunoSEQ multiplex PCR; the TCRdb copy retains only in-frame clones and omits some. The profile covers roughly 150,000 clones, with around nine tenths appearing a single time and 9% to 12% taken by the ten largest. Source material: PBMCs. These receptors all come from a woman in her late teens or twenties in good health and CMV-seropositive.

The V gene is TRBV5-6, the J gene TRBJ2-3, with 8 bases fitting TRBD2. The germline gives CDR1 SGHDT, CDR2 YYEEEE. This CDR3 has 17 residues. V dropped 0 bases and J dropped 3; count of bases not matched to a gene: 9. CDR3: CASSLARTSGSTDTQYF. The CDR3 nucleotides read TGTGCCAGCAGCTTGGCGCGGACGAGCGGGAGTACAGATACGCAGTATTTT.

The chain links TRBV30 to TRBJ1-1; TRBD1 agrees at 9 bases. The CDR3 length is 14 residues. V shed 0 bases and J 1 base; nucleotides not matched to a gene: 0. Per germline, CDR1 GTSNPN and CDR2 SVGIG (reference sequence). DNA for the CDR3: TGTGCCTGGAGTGTGGGACAGGGGAACACTGAAGCTTTCTTT. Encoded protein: CAWSVGQGNTEAFF.

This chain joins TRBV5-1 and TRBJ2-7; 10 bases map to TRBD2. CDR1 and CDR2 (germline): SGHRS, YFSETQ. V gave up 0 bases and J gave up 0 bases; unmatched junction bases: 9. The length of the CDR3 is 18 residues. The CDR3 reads CASSLGLAGPANSYEQYF. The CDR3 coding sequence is TGCGCCAGCAGCTTGGGACTAGCGGGCCCAGCCAACTCCTACGAGCAGTACTTC.

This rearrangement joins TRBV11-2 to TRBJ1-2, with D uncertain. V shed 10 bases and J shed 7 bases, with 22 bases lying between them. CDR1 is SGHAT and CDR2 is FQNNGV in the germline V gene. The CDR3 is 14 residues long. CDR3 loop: CATARARAFGGYTF. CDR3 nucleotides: TGTGCCACCGCCCGAGCCCGTGCGTTTGGTGGCTACACCTTC.

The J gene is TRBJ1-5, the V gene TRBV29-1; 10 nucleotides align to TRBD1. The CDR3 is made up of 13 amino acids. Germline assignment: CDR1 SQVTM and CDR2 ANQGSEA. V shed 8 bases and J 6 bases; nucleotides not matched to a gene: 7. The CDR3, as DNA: TGCAGCACAGGACAGGGGGTCGGTCAGCCCCAGCATTTT. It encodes CSTGQGVGQPQHF.

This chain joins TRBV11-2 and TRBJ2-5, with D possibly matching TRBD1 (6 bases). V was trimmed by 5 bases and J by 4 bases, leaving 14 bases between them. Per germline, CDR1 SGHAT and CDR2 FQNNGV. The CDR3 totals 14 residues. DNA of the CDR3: TGTGCCAGCAGCAAAGAACAGGGTAGAGAGACCCAGTACTTC. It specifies CASSKEQGRETQYF.

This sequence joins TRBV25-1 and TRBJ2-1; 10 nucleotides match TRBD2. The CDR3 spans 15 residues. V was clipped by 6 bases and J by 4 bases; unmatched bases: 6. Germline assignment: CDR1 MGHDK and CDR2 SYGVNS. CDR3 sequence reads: CASRPPGLAYNEQFF. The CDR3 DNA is TGTGCCAGCAGGCCTCCGGGACTAGCGTACAATGAGCAGTTCTTC.

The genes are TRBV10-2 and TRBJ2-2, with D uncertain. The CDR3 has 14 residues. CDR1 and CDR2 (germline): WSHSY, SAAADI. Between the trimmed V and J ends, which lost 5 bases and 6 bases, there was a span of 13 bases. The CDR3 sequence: CASSIDGESGELFF. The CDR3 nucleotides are TGCGCCAGCAGTATTGACGGAGAGTCCGGGGAGCTGTTTTTT.

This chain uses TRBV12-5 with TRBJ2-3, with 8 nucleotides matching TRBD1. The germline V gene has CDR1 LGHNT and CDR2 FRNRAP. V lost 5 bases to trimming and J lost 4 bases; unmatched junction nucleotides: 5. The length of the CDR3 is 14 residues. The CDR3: CASGTGQGADTQYF. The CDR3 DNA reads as TGTGCTAGTGGTACCGGACAGGGCGCAGATACGCAGTATTTT.

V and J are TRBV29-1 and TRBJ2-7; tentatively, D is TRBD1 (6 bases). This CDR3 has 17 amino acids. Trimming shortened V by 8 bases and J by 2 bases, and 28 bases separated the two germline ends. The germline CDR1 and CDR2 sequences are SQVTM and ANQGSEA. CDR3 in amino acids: CSPEWDTTQNWAYEQYF. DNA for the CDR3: TGCAGCCCTGAATGGGACACAACACAAAACTGGGCCTACGAGCAGTACTTC.

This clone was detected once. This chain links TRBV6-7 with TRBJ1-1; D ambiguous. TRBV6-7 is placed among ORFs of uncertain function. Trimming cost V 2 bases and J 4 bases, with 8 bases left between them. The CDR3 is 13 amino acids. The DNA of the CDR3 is TGTGCCAGCAGTTACCGGGGAGGCACTGAAGCTTTCTTT. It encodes CASSYRGGTEAFF.

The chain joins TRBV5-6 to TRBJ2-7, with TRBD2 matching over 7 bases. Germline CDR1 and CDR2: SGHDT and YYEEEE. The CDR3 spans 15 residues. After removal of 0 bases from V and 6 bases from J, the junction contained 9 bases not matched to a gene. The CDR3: CASSLGPWGGSEQYF. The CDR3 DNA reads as TGTGCCAGCAGCTTGGGTCCCTGGGGGGGTTCCGAGCAGTACTTC.

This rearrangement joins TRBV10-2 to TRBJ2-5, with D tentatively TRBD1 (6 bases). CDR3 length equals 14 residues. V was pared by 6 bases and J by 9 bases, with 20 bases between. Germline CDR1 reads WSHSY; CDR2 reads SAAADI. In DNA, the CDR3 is TGCGCCAGCAGGACCTCCGGGACAACGGGACCCCAGTACTTC. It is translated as CASRTSGTTGPQYF.

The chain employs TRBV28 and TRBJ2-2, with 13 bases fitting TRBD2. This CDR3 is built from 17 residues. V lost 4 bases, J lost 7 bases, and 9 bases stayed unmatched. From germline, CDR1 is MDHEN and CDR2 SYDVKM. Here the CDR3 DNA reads TGTGCCAGCAGTTCCTGGACTAGCGGGAGCGGGAGCGGGGAGCTGTTTTTT. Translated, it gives CASSSWTSGSGSGELFF.

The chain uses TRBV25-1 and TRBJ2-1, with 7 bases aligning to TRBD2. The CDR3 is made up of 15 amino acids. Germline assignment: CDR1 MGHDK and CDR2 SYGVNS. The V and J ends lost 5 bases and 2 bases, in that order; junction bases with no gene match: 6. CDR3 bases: TGTGCCAGCAGTCCGATGAGCGGGACCTACAATGAGCAGTTCTTC. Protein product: CASSPMSGTYNEQFF.

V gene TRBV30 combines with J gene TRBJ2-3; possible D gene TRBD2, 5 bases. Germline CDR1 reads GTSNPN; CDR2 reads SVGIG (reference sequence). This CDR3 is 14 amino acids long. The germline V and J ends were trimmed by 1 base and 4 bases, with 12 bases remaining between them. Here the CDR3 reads CAWSAGIGPDTQYF. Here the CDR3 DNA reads TGTGCCTGGAGTGCGGGGATTGGCCCAGATACGCAGTATTTT.

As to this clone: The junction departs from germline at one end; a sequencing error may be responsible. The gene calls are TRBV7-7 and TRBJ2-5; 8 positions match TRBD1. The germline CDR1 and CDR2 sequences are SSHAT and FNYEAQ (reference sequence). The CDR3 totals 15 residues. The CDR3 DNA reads TGTGCTAGCAGCTTAGGGACAGGCGATTCAGAGACCCAGTACTTC. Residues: CASSLGTGDSETQYF.

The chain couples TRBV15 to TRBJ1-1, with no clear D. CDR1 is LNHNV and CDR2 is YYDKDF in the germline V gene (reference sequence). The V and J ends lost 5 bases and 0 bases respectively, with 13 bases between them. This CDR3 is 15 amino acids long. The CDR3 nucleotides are TGTGCCACCAGCCCACGCGGGTTGATGAACACTGAAGCTTTCTTT. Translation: CATSPRGLMNTEAFF. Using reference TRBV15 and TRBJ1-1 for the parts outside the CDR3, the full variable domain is DAMVIQNPRYQVTQFGKPVTLSCSQTLNHNVMYWYQQKSSQAPKLLFHYYDKDFNNEADTPDNFQSRRPNTSFCFLDIRSPGLGDTAMYLCATSPRGLMNTEAFFGQGTRLTVV.

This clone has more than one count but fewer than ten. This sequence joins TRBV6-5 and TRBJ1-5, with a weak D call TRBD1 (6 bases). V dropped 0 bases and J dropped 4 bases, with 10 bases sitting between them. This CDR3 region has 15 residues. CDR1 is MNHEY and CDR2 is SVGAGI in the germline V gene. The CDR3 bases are TGTGCCAGCAGTTACTCGTTTCAGGGGAATCAGCCCCAGCATTTT. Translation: CASSYSFQGNQPQHF.

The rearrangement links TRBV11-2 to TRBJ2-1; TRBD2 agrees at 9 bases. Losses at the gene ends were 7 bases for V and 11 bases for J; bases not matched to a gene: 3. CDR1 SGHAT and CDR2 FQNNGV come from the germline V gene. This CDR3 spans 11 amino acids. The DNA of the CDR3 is TGTGCCAGCAATCTAGCGGGAAAGCAGTTCTTC. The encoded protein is CASNLAGKQFF. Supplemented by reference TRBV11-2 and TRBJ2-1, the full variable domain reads EAGVAQSPRYKIIEKRQSVAFWCNPISGHATLYWYQQILGQGPKLLIQFQNNGVVDDSQLPKDRFSAERLKGVDSTLKIQPAKLEDSAVYLCASNLAGKQFFGPGTRLTVL.

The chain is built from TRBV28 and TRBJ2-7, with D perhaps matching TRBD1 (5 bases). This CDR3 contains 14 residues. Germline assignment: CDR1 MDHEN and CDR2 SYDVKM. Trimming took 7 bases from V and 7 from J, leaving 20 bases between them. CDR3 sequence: CASTSLPRAGEQYF. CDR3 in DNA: TGTGCCAGCACCTCACTACCCAGGGCAGGGGAGCAGTACTTC.

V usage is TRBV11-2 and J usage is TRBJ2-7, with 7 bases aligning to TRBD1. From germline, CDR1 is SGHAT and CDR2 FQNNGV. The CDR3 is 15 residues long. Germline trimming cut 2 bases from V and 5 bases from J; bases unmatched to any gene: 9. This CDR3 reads CASSLRRQGRNEQYF. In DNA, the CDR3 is TGTGCCAGCAGCTTACGAAGACAGGGACGGAACGAGCAGTACTTC.

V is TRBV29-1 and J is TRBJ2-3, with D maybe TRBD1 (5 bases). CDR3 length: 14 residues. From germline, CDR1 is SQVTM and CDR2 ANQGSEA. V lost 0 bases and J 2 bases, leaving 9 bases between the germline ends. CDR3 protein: CSVEDRTYTDTQYF. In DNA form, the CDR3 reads TGCAGCGTTGAAGATCGGACATACACAGATACGCAGTATTTT.

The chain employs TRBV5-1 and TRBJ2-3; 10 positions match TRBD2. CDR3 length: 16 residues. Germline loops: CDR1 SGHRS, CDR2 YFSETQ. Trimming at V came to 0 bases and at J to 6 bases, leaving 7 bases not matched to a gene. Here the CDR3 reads CASSLVASGSLDTQYF. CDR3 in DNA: TGCGCCAGCAGCTTGGTAGCTAGCGGGAGTTTGGATACGCAGTATTTT.

The chain's CDR3 is CASSDSGGGYTF. CDR3 bases: TGTGCCAGCAGTGACTCGGGGGGTGGCTACACCTTC. The chain couples TRBV6-4 to TRBJ1-2, with D perhaps TRBD1 (5 bases). Germline loops: CDR1 MRHNA, CDR2 SNTAGT. The germline V and J ends were trimmed by 0 bases and 7 bases, with 6 bases remaining between them. The CDR3 is made up of 12 amino acids.